Listed here are 32 T cell receptor beta chains from one sample, sequenced in a study of regulatory T cells in long-lasting Graves disease. Building the TCR beta libraries relied on iRepertoire HTBI primers, and CDR3 regions underwent Arm-PCR. MiXCR, run by TCRdb on the multiplex PCR reads, gives a single entry per CDR3 protein. The table shows approximately 470,000 distinct CDR3 sequences, with around 16% occurring only once. Described time point: newly diagnosed GD, antithyroid drugs for less than 3 months. The TCR library used RNA extracted from PBMCs. The sample was also linked to a second study, of T cells in Graves' hyperthyroidism and ophthalmopathy.

The sequences come from peripheral blood mononuclear cells (PBMCs), collected at new diagnosis, from a patient treated with antithyroid drugs. The receptors were sampled from a man between 40 and 49 years old with Graves disease.

This clonotype was counted a few times. The chain employs TRBV29-1 and TRBJ2-1, with TRBD2 matching over 9 bases. Germline V gives CDR1 SQVTM, CDR2 ANQGSEA. Losses at the gene ends were 0 bases for V and 7 bases for J; bases not matched to a gene: 7. The CDR3 covers 15 residues. The CDR3 sequence: CSVEDPSGIGNEQFF. CDR3 coding DNA: TGCAGCGTTGAAGATCCTAGCGGGATAGGTAATGAGCAGTTCTTC.

This clonotype was found many times. The CDR3 sequence is CASAGSRGRVDEQFF. Written as DNA, the CDR3 is TGTGCCAGTGCCGGGTCGCGCGGGAGGGTCGATGAGCAGTTCTTC. This rearrangement joins TRBV12-3 or TRBV12-4 to TRBJ2-1; the match to TRBD2 covers 9 bases. Trimming at V came to 9 bases and at J to 8 bases, leaving 14 bases not matched to a gene. The CDR3 covers 15 residues.

This clonotype was counted at least ten times. The V and J genes are TRBV7-2 and TRBJ2-2; D uncertain. This CDR3 comprises 13 residues. The germline V gene encodes CDR1 SGHTA and CDR2 FQGNSA. Trimming stripped 3 bases from V and 3 bases from J, with 5 bases between. CDR3 loop: CASSLRYTGELFF. Here the CDR3 DNA reads TGTGCCAGCAGCTTGAGATACACCGGGGAGCTGTTTTTT. Drawing the rest from reference TRBV7-2 and TRBJ2-2, the complete variable domain is GAGVSQSPSNKVTEKGKDVELRCDPISGHTALYWYRQSLGQGLEFLIYFQGNSAPDKSGLPSDRFSAERTGGSVSTLTIQRTQQEDSAVYLCASSLRYTGELFFGEGSRLTVL.

This chain links TRBV6-2 or TRBV6-3 with TRBJ2-1; 14 positions match TRBD2. Germline assignment: CDR1 MNHEY and CDR2 SVGEGT. Unmatched junction bases numbered 7, after V lost 9 bases and J lost 3 bases. The CDR3 consists of 16 residues. The CDR3 sequence: CARPTSGRAYYNEQFF. The CDR3 DNA reads as TGTGCCAGACCGACTAGCGGGAGGGCCTACTACAATGAGCAGTTCTTC.

This clonotype has at least ten counts. The J gene is TRBJ1-1, the V gene TRBV7-2; D is ambiguous. The germline V gene encodes CDR1 SGHTA and CDR2 FQGNSA. CDR3 size: 16 residues. Trimming shortened V by 5 bases and J by 0 bases, and 16 bases separated the two germline ends. In nucleotides, the CDR3 is TGTGCCAGCAGCCTCCGGCGGGGAGGATTGAACACTGAAGCTTTCTTT. This sequence encodes CASSLRRGGLNTEAFF. The full variable domain, rest sourced from reference TRBV7-2 and TRBJ1-1, is GAGVSQSPSNKVTEKGKDVELRCDPISGHTALYWYRQSLGQGLEFLIYFQGNSAPDKSGLPSDRFSAERTGGSVSTLTIQRTQQEDSAVYLCASSLRRGGLNTEAFFGQGTRLTVV.

Notes on this clonotype: A much larger clone differs from this one at a single base, so this may be a read error. The chain employs TRBV19 and TRBJ2-1; 7 positions match TRBD2. V shed 0 bases and J 8 bases; nucleotides not matched to a gene: 7. CDR3 length equals 15 residues. Germline-derived CDR1 and CDR2 are LNHDA and SQIVND (reference sequence). The CDR3 coding sequence is TGTGCCAGTAGTATAGACGGCGGGAGAGGGGATGAGCAGTTCTTC. It translates to CASSIDGGRGDEQFF. The complete variable domain, with remaining parts taken from reference TRBV19 and TRBJ2-1, reads DGGITQSPKYLFRKEGQNVTLSCEQNLNHDAMYWYRQDPGQGLRLIYYSQIVNDFQKGDIAEGYSVSREKKESFPLTVTSAQKNPTAFYLCASSIDGGRGDEQFFGPGTRLTVL.

This clonotype has a count of ten or more. V is TRBV12-3 or TRBV12-4 and J is TRBJ1-5; D gene uncertain. The CDR3 sequence is 13 residues long. Trimming stripped 4 bases from V and 5 bases from J, with 9 bases between. The CDR3 DNA reads as TGTGCCAGCAGTTCACTGCGGCATCAGCCCCAGCATTTT. Its protein is CASSSLRHQPQHF.

On this clonotype: A much larger clone is a single base away; this may be a read error. In DNA, the CDR3 is TGTGCCATCGGTGAGGGTGTGGGGCACCAAGAGACCCAGTACTTC. This encodes CAIGEGVGHQETQYF. The V and J genes are TRBV2 and TRBJ2-5; D could derive from TRBD1 or TRBD2 (5 bases each). There are 15 residues in the CDR3. Germline CDR1 SNHLY, CDR2 FYNNEI. V was cut by 10 bases and J by 0 bases, with 18 bases left in between.

Only a few counts were recorded for this clonotype. The gene calls are TRBV20-1 and TRBJ2-7; 15 positions match TRBD2. This CDR3 comprises 18 residues. J was trimmed by 0 bases and V by 3 bases; bases with no gene match: 9. Per germline, CDR1 DFQATT and CDR2 SNEGSKA (reference sequence). Here the CDR3 reads CSASDPGLAGGISYEQYF. The CDR3 nucleotides read TGCAGTGCTAGCGATCCGGGACTAGCGGGAGGAATCTCCTACGAGCAGTACTTC.

Many counts were recorded for this clonotype. V gene TRBV15 combines with J gene TRBJ1-5; 7 bases match TRBD1. The germline CDR1 and CDR2 sequences are LNHNV and YYDKDF (reference sequence). The CDR3 runs 16 residues. V dropped 1 base and J dropped 3; count of bases not matched to a gene: 6. The chain's CDR3 is CATSRGPGTDNQPQHF. DNA of the CDR3: TGTGCCACCAGCAGAGGCCCCGGGACAGACAATCAGCCCCAGCATTTT.

This clonotype was seen a handful of times. A much larger clone is a single base away; this may be a read error. V gene TRBV6-1 combines with J gene TRBJ1-5; D unresolved. Trimming stripped 6 bases from V and 0 bases from J, with 3 bases between. Germline V lookup: CDR1 MNHNS, CDR2 SASEGT. The CDR3 covers 12 residues. CDR3 sequence reads: CASRFSNQPQHF. CDR3 coding DNA: TGTGCCAGCAGATTTAGCAATCAGCCCCAGCATTTT.

This clonotype was seen many times. The rearrangement links TRBV4-1 to TRBJ2-1; a weak D match, TRBD1 (6 bases). V was cut by 5 bases and J by 4 bases, with 12 bases left in between. This CDR3 spans 14 amino acids. Per germline, CDR1 MGHRA and CDR2 YSYEKL. This chain's CDR3 is CASSGTQGYNEQFF. CDR3 in DNA: TGCGCCAGCAGCGGCACTCAGGGGTACAATGAGCAGTTCTTC.

J is TRBJ2-3 and V is TRBV7-9; tentative D call: TRBD2 (5 bases). Between the trimmed V and J ends, which lost 4 bases and 9 bases, there was a span of 17 bases. Per germline, CDR1 SEHNR and CDR2 FQNEAQ (reference sequence). This CDR3 spans 14 amino acids. CDR3 amino acids: CASSSMDWAYTQYF. The CDR3 DNA sequence: TGTGCCAGCAGCTCCATGGACTGGGCATACACGCAGTATTTT.

Many counts were recorded for this clonotype. The V gene is TRBV6-5, the J gene TRBJ2-7; D perhaps matches TRBD2 (6 bases). Germline CDR1 is MNHEY and CDR2 is SVGAGI. Trimming pared 4 bases from V and 2 bases from J, leaving 18 bases between. The CDR3 is 16 residues long. The CDR3 DNA sequence: TGTGCCAGCAGTTCCCAGACCGGGACTGCCCCCTACGAGCAGTACTTC. Protein sequence: CASSSQTGTAPYEQYF.

At least ten counts were recorded for this clonotype. The rearrangement joins TRBV28 to TRBJ1-6; no firm D call. Per the germline V gene, CDR1 is MDHEN and CDR2 is SYDVKM. Trimming removed 2 bases from V and 8 bases from J, with 10 bases in between. This CDR3 spans 14 amino acids. DNA for the CDR3: TGTGCCAGCAGTTTAGTGGCCGATCATTCACCCCTCCACTTT. This translates into CASSLVADHSPLHF.

This clonotype has just one count. This chain uses TRBV15 with TRBJ2-7; D is unclear. V gave up 2 bases and J gave up 3 bases, with 8 bases separating them. There are 13 residues in the CDR3. Germline-derived CDR1 and CDR2 are LNHNV and YYDKDF (reference sequence). The DNA for the CDR3 is TGTGCCACCAGCAGAAAGTCGCGCTACGAGCAGTACTTC. Translating gives CATSRKSRYEQYF.

This clonotype has a handful of counts. Being one base from a much bigger clone, this may be a read error. The chain recombines TRBV24-1 with TRBJ2-5; TRBD1 or TRBD2 may be the D gene (6 bases each). Trimming removed 4 bases at V and 5 bases at J, with 16 bases between. CDR3 length equals 15 residues. Germline assignment: CDR1 KGHDR and CDR2 SFDVKD. The CDR3 nucleotides are TGTGCCACCAGTGACCCGGGGGCCGAACGGGAGACCCAGTACTTC. Protein product: CATSDPGAERETQYF.

J is TRBJ1-5 and V is TRBV6-5; D remains ambiguous. The CDR3 length is 13 residues. The V gene's germline CDR1 is MNHEY and CDR2 SVGAGI. Deletions cut 2 bases from V and 5 bases from J, with 7 bases between. The CDR3 reads CASSYREDQPQHF. In nucleotides, the CDR3 is TGTGCCAGCAGTTACAGGGAAGATCAGCCCCAGCATTTT.

This clonotype was observed many times. The chain is built from TRBV20-1 and TRBJ2-2; D is tentatively TRBD1 or TRBD2 (6 bases each). The CDR3 length is 15 residues. The germline V gene has CDR1 DFQATT and CDR2 SNEGSKA (reference sequence). Trimming shortened V by 6 bases and J by 1 base, and 15 bases separated the two germline ends. CDR3 residues: CSAGGGTRNTGELFF. CDR3 sequence (DNA): TGCAGTGCCGGGGGCGGGACACGGAACACCGGGGAGCTGTTTTTT.

This clonotype showed up many times. At one end, the junction sequence differs from germline, possibly due to a read error. This chain uses TRBV5-1 with TRBJ2-7; 10 bases agree with TRBD2. CDR1 SGHRS and CDR2 YFSETQ come from the germline V gene. The CDR3 spans 15 residues. In nucleotides, the CDR3 is TGTGCCAGCAGCTTGGGGGCTAGCGGGAGCTACGAGCAGTACTTC. This sequence encodes CASSLGASGSYEQYF.

This clonotype was seen ten or more times. This chain connects TRBV6-5 to TRBJ2-7, with a possible D match to TRBD1 (5 bases). In germline, CDR1 is MNHEY, CDR2 SVGAGI. The CDR3 totals 12 residues. V was cut by 2 bases and J by 11 bases, with 13 bases left in between. For the CDR3, the DNA is TGTGCCAGCAGTTACCAGAAGGGGAAGGAGTACTTC. Translation: CASSYQKGKEYF.

In this sample, this clonotype turned up many times. V is TRBV2 and J is TRBJ2-4, with D maybe TRBD2 (5 bases). The CDR3 extends over 14 amino acids. Per the germline V gene, CDR1 is SNHLY and CDR2 is FYNNEI. Trimming stripped 6 bases from V and 1 base from J, with 10 bases between. The CDR3 here is CASRARAAKNIQYF. Here the CDR3 DNA reads TGTGCCAGCAGAGCGAGGGCCGCCAAAAACATTCAGTACTTC. Drawing the rest from reference TRBV2 and TRBJ2-4, the complete variable domain is EPEVTQTPSHQVTQMGQEVILRCVPISNHLYFYWYRQILGQKVEFLVSFYNNEISEKSEIFDDQFSVERPDGSNFTLKIRSTKLEDSAMYFCASRARAAKNIQYFGAGTRLSVL.

Comment on this clonotype: A far larger clone is one base from this, pointing to a likely read error. The V call is TRBV28, the J call TRBJ2-5, with 7 bases identical to TRBD2. The CDR3 is 18 amino acids. The germline gives CDR1 MDHEN, CDR2 SYDVKM. J was trimmed by 11 bases and V by 0 bases; bases with no gene match: 21. The CDR3 loop reads CASSLWVRGGRSYNEQYF. CDR3 sequence (DNA): TGTGCCAGCAGTTTATGGGTTCGGGGAGGGCGATCCTACAATGAGCAGTACTTC.

There are many counts of this clonotype. The CDR3 nucleotides are TGCGCCAGCAGCGAATCCGGGACAGGGGGCACGGAGCAGTACTTC. Translated, it gives CASSESGTGGTEQYF. The chain joins TRBV5-1 to TRBJ2-7; 12 bases are a match to TRBD1. This CDR3 is built from 15 residues. V lost 4 bases to trimming and J lost 7 bases; unmatched junction nucleotides: 9. Germline CDR1 is SGHRS and CDR2 is YFSETQ.

The chain couples TRBV18 to TRBJ2-1; 12 positions agree with TRBD2. Per the germline V gene, CDR1 is KGHSH and CDR2 is LQKENI. The CDR3 spans 17 residues. Trimming cost V 1 base and J 15 bases; bases outside gene matches: 16. The CDR3 region has the DNA TGTGCCAGCTCACCACAAAGGACTAGCGGGGCTACCCACCAGGGGTTCTTC. It specifies CASSPQRTSGATHQGFF.

The chain joins TRBV9 to TRBJ1-4; 8 bases fit TRBD1. CDR1 SGDLS and CDR2 YYNGEE come from the germline V gene. This CDR3 comprises 15 residues. With 2 bases clipped from V and 8 bases from J, the junction kept 8 bases outside the gene matches. CDR3 protein: CASSVQTGVNEKLFF. CDR3 DNA sequence: TGTGCCAGCAGCGTCCAGACAGGGGTAAACGAAAAACTGTTTTTT.

The CDR3 protein is CATSDRAGGVNNEQFF. CDR3 in DNA: TGTGCCACCAGTGACCGAGCGGGAGGGGTAAACAATGAGCAGTTCTTC. The chain joins TRBV24-1 to TRBJ2-1; 10 bases line up with TRBD2. Germline V CDR1 and CDR2: KGHDR, SFDVKD. CDR3 length: 16 amino acids. Trimming cost V 4 bases and J 5 bases; bases outside gene matches: 7.

This sequence joins TRBV5-1 and TRBJ1-1; TRBD1 is a possible D gene (5 bases). Trimming cost V 3 bases and J 0 bases, with 12 bases left between them. The CDR3 sequence is 15 residues long. Germline values: CDR1 SGHRS, CDR2 YFSETQ. CDR3 region: CASSSGHRVNTEAFF. The CDR3 DNA follows: TGCGCCAGCAGCTCTGGACACCGAGTGAACACTGAAGCTTTCTTT.

The table lists this clonotype with a few counts. The V and J genes are TRBV30 and TRBJ2-7; D is perhaps TRBD2 (5 bases). The germline CDR1 and CDR2 sequences are GTSNPN and SVGIG (reference sequence). The CDR3 contains 11 residues. The V end was cut by 5 bases, the J end by 0 bases, with 5 bases between. The CDR3 spells CAWGSSYEQYF. CDR3 bases: TGTGCCTGGGGGAGCTCCTACGAGCAGTACTTC.

The chain links TRBV4-1 to TRBJ2-5, with D possibly TRBD2 on 6 matching bases. Germline V CDR1 and CDR2: MGHRA, YSYEKL. The CDR3 spans 17 residues. Between the trimmed V and J ends, which lost 0 bases and 2 bases, there was a span of 16 bases. The chain's CDR3 is CASSQDPPGLLQETQYF. The CDR3 nucleotides are TGCGCCAGCAGCCAAGATCCGCCGGGACTGCTGCAAGAGACCCAGTACTTC.

In its sample, this clonotype was seen many times. The rearrangement links TRBV7-8 to TRBJ2-5, with a tentative D call TRBD2 (6 bases). Germline CDR1 and CDR2: SGHVS and FQNEAQ. This CDR3 has 11 amino acids. Trimming pared 7 bases from V and 7 bases from J, leaving 10 bases between. CDR3 region: CASTSGGTQYF. The CDR3 DNA reads as TGTGCCAGCACCTCCGGGGGGACCCAGTACTTC.

This clonotype was counted many times. This chain's CDR3 is CSARTTSGQETQYF. The CDR3 DNA sequence: TGCAGTGCTCGGACGACTAGCGGACAAGAGACCCAGTACTTC. The J gene is TRBJ2-5, the V gene TRBV20-1; 9 nucleotides line up with TRBD2. There are 14 residues in the CDR3. Losses at the gene ends were 5 bases for V and 2 bases for J; bases not matched to a gene: 6. Germline V gene sequence: CDR1 DFQATT, CDR2 SNEGSKA (reference sequence).